The table lists the clone carrying this T cell receptor (beta chain) with a count of one. As yet, its antigen is unknown. This specimen comes from a study of vaccination effects on CD4 cells after COVID-19. This table comes from immunoSEQ multiplex PCR, and its TCRdb copy is limited to in-frame clones, with some not included. The repertoire has 27,000 or so clones, around three quarters of them found once; the top ten carry 10%. Study-wide results and limits: The vaccine-induced clones of healthy vaccinees included only 1 of 255 that cross-reacted with common cold coronaviruses. Infection-derived and vaccine-derived clones contracted markedly late after vaccination.

V was cut by 0 bases and J by 2 bases, with 14 bases left in between. In germline, CDR1 is MRHNA, CDR2 SNTAGT. The CDR3 spans 16 residues. Sequencing in the ViraFEST assay came after antigen-specific CD4+ T cells had been expanded with viral peptide pools, which were used to stimulate PBMC. The authors isolated CD4+ T cells after around 9 days of culture. All vaccine recipients tested negative for nucleocapsid antibodies and had never contracted SARS-CoV-2 infection. A density of roughly 2 million PBMC per well was used; these cells were cultured with about 10 IU/ml IL-2 and roughly 9.2 ug/ml peptides. Half-medium replacement with IL-2 medium occurred on days 3 and 7.

Sample: CD4+ T cells from PBMCs cultured with SARS-CoV-2 spike peptides, taken before COVID-19 vaccination. The rearrangement uses TRBV6-4 and TRBJ2-7, with D perhaps TRBD2 (5 bases). The TCR comes from a human donor who received a COVID-19 vaccine. The CDR3 nucleotides read TGTGCCAGCAGTGACTCGAGGAGGAGTGAGACCTACGAGCAGTACTTC. Its translation is CASSDSRRSETYEQYF.